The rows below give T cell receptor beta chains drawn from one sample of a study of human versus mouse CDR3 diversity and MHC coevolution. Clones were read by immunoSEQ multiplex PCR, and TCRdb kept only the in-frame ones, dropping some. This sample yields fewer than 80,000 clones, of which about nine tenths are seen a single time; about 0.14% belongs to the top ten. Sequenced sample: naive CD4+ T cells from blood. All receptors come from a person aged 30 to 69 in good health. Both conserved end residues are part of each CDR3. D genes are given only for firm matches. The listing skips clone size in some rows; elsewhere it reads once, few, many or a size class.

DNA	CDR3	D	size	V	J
TGTGCCAGCAGTTTATCGCGGGGGGGCCCGGGGACCCAGTACTTC	CASSLSRGGPGTQYF	TRBD2	NA	TRBV28	TRBJ2-5
TGTGCCAGCAGTGGAAGGCAGGGGGCTTGGGGCTACACCTTC	CASSGRQGAWGYTF	TRBD1	NA	TRBV6-6	TRBJ1-2
TGTGCCAGCAGCCCTGAAAGTACAGCAGTAAGGGGCTACACCTTC	CASSPESTAVRGYTF	NA	NA	TRBV27	TRBJ1-2
TGTGCCAGCAGCTTAGATAGCGGGGGGCTAGTAAATGAGCAGTTCTTC	CASSLDSGGLVNEQFF	TRBD2	NA	TRBV7-2	TRBJ2-1
TGTGCCAGCAGCTTAGTATCAGGGTGGAACACTGAAGCTTTCTTT	CASSLVSGWNTEAFF	NA	once	TRBV7-6	TRBJ1-1
TGCGCCAGCAAAGGGGGGCGGGAGGGTCCCTACGAGCAGTACTTC	CASKGGREGPYEQYF	TRBD2	NA	TRBV10-2	TRBJ2-7
TGTGCCAGCAGTGGTGAGCGGGGGGGCCTCACCGGGGAGCTGTTTTTT	CASSGERGGLTGELFF	TRBD2	NA	TRBV2	TRBJ2-2
TGTGCCTGGAGTCCGGGACAGGGTAACGCCGGGGAGCTGTTTTTT	CAWSPGQGNAGELFF	TRBD1	NA	TRBV30	TRBJ2-2
TGTGCCAGCTCCCTCGATCGGGACACGCAGAACACTGAAGCTTTCTTT	CASSLDRDTQNTEAFF	NA	NA	TRBV18	TRBJ1-1
TGCGCCAGCAGCTTGGAGCGGGGGGGCCCAGAGACCCAGTACTTC	CASSLERGGPETQYF	TRBD2	once	TRBV5-1	TRBJ2-5
TGTGCCTGGAGTTTCGATCGGACTAGCGGGGGGGTATTC	CAWSFDRTSGGVF	TRBD2	NA	TRBV30	TRBJ2-7
TGTGCCAGCAGTCGACTAGCGGCGCACGAGCAGTACTTC	CASSRLAAHEQYF	TRBD2	NA	TRBV6-5	TRBJ2-7
TGCAGCGTTGATGCCGGGAATGGCTACACCTTC	CSVDAGNGYTF	NA	NA	TRBV29-1	TRBJ1-2
TGTGCCAGCAGCTTAGATCTAGCGGGCTATGAGCAGTTCTTC	CASSLDLAGYEQFF	TRBD2	NA	TRBV11-2	TRBJ2-1
TGTGCCAGCAGCTTAGGACAGGGGGGAAATTCACCCCTCCACTTT	CASSLGQGGNSPLHF	TRBD1	few	TRBV7-9	TRBJ1-6
TGTGCCTGGGCATTCGATAGCGGGAGTGACGAGCAGTACTTC	CAWAFDSGSDEQYF	TRBD2	NA	TRBV30	TRBJ2-7
TGTGCCAGCAGCGGGGGCCCAAACACTGAAGCTTTCTTT	CASSGGPNTEAFF	NA	NA	TRBV5-4	TRBJ1-1
TGTGCCAGCAGCTGGGGTGGACTACAATCCTTCAAAAACATTCAGTACTTC	CASSWGGLQSFKNIQYF	NA	once	TRBV7-8	TRBJ2-4
TGTGCCTGGAGTAGGACAGGGCGGACTGAAGCTTTCTTT	CAWSRTGRTEAFF	TRBD1	NA	TRBV30	TRBJ1-1
TGTGCCACCAGCAGAGTGGGACAGGTGACGAACACCGGGGAGCTGTTTTTT	CATSRVGQVTNTGELFF	TRBD1	NA	TRBV15	TRBJ2-2
TGCGCCAGCAGCCCGGGGACTAGCGGGCCCTACAATGAGCAGTTCTTC	CASSPGTSGPYNEQFF	TRBD2	NA	TRBV5-1	TRBJ2-1
TGTGCCAGCAGTGGGACAGGGTCCACTGAAGCTTTCTTT	CASSGTGSTEAFF	TRBD1	NA	TRBV6-1	TRBJ1-1
TGTGCCAGCAGCCAGACTAGCGGGGGGGCCTATGAGCAGTTCTTC	CASSQTSGGAYEQFF	TRBD2	NA	TRBV4-2	TRBJ2-1
TGTGCCAGCTCACCAAAAAACTCGGGCCAAGAGACCCAGTACTTC	CASSPKNSGQETQYF	NA	NA	TRBV18	TRBJ2-5
TGTGCCAGCACCACGCTAGGGGTTTATGACTATGGCTACACCTTC	CASTTLGVYDYGYTF	NA	NA	TRBV6-5	TRBJ1-2
TGTGCCTGGAGTGTCGGGGTAAACACTGAAGCTTTCTTT	CAWSVGVNTEAFF	NA	NA	TRBV30	TRBJ1-1
TGTGCCAGCAGTTTAGCGGGGGGGCTCTCAGATACGCAGTATTTT	CASSLAGGLSDTQYF	TRBD2	NA	TRBV27	TRBJ2-3
TGTGCCAGCAGCTTGGAGGGGCGCGGGGCCAACGTCCTGACTTTC	CASSLEGRGANVLTF	NA	NA	TRBV5-5	TRBJ2-6
TGCGCCAGCAGCCCCGAGATTACTAGCGGGACGTACAATGAGCAGTTCTTC	CASSPEITSGTYNEQFF	TRBD2	NA	TRBV5-1	TRBJ2-1
TGTGCCAGCAGTTACTCTTTTCGGACAGTTCGGGACGAGCAGTACTTC	CASSYSFRTVRDEQYF	NA	once	TRBV6-5	TRBJ2-7
TGTGCCAGCACCCTAAGAGGGAACCCCGAAGCTTTCTTT	CASTLRGNPEAFF	NA	NA	TRBV28	TRBJ1-1
TGTGCCAGCAGTGAACAAAACCTCGGGGGACCTTGGAATGAGCAGTTCTTC	CASSEQNLGGPWNEQFF	NA	NA	TRBV6-1	TRBJ2-1
TGTGCCAGCAGCTTGAATCCAGGGTACGACTATGGCTACACCTTC	CASSLNPGYDYGYTF	NA	NA	TRBV5-4	TRBJ1-2
TGTGCCAGCAGTGGGTGGACAGGAGAGCCCTATGGCTACACCTTC	CASSGWTGEPYGYTF	TRBD1	NA	TRBV6-1	TRBJ1-2
TGTGCTAGTGGTTTGTCCCATCAAGGGACAGAGCCCCTCTCTGGAAACACCATATATTTT	CASGLSHQGTEPLSGNTIYF	TRBD1	NA	TRBV12-5	TRBJ1-3
TGCGCCAGCTCCATACCAAGTTCCGGGGATGGCTACACCTTC	CASSIPSSGDGYTF	NA	NA	TRBV5-1	TRBJ1-2
TGTGCCAGACCGGGACAGGGAACTAACGAGCAGTACTTC	CARPGQGTNEQYF	TRBD1	NA	TRBV28	TRBJ2-7
TGTGCCAGCAACACTGGACAGGGGGTTTTTAACAATGAGCAGTTCTTC	CASNTGQGVFNNEQFF	TRBD1	NA	TRBV5-4	TRBJ2-1
TGTGCCAGCAGCGTCTCTAGCGGGAGGGCCTGGGGCATAGATACGCAGTATTTT	CASSVSSGRAWGIDTQYF	TRBD2	NA	TRBV9	TRBJ2-3
TGTGCCAGCAGCTTAAGCGGAATCTTACCCTCCCAAGAGACCCAGTACTTC	CASSLSGILPSQETQYF	NA	NA	TRBV7-3	TRBJ2-5
TGTGCCAGTAGTATAACCGGTGGAGGGGGAAACACCATATATTTT	CASSITGGGGNTIYF	NA	few	TRBV19	TRBJ1-3